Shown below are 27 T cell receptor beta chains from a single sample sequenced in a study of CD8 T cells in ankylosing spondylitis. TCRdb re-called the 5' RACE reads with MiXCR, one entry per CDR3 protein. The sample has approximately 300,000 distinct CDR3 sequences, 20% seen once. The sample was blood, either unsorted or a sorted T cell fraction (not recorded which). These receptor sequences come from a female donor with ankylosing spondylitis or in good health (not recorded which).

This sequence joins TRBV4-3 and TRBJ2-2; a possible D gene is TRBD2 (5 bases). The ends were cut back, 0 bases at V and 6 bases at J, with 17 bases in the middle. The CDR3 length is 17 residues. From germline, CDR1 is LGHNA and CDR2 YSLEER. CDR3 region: CASSQDFQVVGAGELFF. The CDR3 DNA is TGCGCCAGCAGCCAAGACTTTCAAGTCGTCGGGGCCGGGGAGCTGTTTTTT.

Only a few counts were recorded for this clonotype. Here the CDR3 reads CASSPQGRNNEQFF. CDR3 bases: TGTGCCAGCAGCCCCCAGGGACGGAACAATGAGCAGTTCTTC. The rearrangement joins TRBV7-2 to TRBJ2-1; either TRBD1 or TRBD2 may fit D (5 bases each). Trimming took off 5 bases at V and 5 bases at J, with 13 bases between the two ends. The germline V gene has CDR1 SGHTA and CDR2 FQGNSA. The CDR3 has 14 amino acids. Based on the CDR3 plus reference TRBV7-2 and TRBJ2-1, the full variable domain is GAGVSQSPSNKVTEKGKDVELRCDPISGHTALYWYRQSLGQGLEFLIYFQGNSAPDKSGLPSDRFSAERTGGSVSTLTIQRTQQEDSAVYLCASSPQGRNNEQFFGPGTRLTVL.

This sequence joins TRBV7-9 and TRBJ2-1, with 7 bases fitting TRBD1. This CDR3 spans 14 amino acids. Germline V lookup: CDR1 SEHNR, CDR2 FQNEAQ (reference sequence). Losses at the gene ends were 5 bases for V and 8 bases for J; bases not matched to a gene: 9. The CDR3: CASSPRGPGDEQFF. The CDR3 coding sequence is TGTGCCAGCAGCCCAAGGGGGCCGGGCGATGAGCAGTTCTTC.

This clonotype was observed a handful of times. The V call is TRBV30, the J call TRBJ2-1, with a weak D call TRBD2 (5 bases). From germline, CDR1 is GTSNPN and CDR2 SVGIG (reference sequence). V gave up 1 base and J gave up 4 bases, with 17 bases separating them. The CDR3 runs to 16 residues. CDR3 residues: CAWSDPWDSVYNEQFF. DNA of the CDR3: TGTGCCTGGAGTGATCCCTGGGATAGCGTATACAATGAGCAGTTCTTC.

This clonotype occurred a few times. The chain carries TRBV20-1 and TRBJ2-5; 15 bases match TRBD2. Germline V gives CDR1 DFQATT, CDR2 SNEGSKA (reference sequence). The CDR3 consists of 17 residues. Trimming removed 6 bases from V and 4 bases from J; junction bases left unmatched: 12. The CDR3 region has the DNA TGCAGTGCCCGAGGGGGACTAGCGGGAGGTGGAGGAGAGACCCAGTACTTC. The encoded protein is CSARGGLAGGGGETQYF.

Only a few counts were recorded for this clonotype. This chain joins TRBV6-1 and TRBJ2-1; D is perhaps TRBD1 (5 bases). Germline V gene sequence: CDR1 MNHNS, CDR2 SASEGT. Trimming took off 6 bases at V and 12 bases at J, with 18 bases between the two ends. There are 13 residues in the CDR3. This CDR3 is CASSPQGGTWQFF. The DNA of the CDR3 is TGTGCCAGCAGCCCTCAGGGTGGAACGTGGCAGTTCTTC.

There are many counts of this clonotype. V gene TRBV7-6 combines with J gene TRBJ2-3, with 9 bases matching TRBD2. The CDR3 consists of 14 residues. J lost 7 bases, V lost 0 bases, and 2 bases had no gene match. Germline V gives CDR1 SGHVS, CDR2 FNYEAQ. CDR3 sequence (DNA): TGTGCCAGCAGCTTAGCGAGCGGGAGGAATACGCAGTATTTT. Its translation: CASSLASGRNTQYF.

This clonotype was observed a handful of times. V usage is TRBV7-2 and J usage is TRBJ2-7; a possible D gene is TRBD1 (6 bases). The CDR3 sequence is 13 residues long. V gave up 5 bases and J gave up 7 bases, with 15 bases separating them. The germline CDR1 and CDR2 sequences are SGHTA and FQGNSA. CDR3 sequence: CASSARIQGEQYF. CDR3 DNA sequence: TGTGCCAGCAGCGCGAGAATACAGGGTGAGCAGTACTTC.

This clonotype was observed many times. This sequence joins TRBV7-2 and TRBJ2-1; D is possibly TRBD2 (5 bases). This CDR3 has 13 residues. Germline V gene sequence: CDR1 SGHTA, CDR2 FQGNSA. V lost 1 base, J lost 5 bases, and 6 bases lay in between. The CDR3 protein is CASSLVRDNEQFF. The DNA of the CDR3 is TGTGCCAGCAGCTTAGTGCGGGACAATGAGCAGTTCTTC. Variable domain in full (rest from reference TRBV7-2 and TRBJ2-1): GAGVSQSPSNKVTEKGKDVELRCDPISGHTALYWYRQSLGQGLEFLIYFQGNSAPDKSGLPSDRFSAERTGGSVSTLTIQRTQQEDSAVYLCASSLVRDNEQFFGPGTRLTVL.

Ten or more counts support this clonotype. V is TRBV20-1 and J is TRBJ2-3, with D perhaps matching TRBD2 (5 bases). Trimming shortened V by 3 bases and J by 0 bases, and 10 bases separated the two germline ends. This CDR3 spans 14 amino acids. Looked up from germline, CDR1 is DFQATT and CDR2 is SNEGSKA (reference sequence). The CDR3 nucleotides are TGCAGTGCTAGGGGAGACTGGAGCACAGATACGCAGTATTTT. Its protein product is CSARGDWSTDTQYF.

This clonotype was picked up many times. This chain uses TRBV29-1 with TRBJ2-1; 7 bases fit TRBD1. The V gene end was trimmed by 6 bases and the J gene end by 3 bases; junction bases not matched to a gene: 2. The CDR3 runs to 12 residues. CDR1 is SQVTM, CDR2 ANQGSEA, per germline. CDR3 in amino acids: CSVQGVYNEQFF. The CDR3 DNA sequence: TGCAGCGTCCAGGGGGTCTACAATGAGCAGTTCTTC.

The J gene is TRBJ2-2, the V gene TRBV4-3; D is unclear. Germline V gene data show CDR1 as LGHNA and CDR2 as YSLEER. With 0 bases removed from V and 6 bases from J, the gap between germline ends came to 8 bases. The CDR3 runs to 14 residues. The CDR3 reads CASSQDRTSGELFF. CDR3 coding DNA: TGCGCCAGCAGCCAAGATCGGACCTCCGGGGAGCTGTTTTTT.

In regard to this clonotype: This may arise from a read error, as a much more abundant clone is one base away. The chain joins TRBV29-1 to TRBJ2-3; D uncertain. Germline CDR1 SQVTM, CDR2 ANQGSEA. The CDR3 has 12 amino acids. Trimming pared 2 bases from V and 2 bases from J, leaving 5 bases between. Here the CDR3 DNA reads TGCAGCGTTGAACGGAACACAGATACGCAGTATTTT. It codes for CSVERNTDTQYF.

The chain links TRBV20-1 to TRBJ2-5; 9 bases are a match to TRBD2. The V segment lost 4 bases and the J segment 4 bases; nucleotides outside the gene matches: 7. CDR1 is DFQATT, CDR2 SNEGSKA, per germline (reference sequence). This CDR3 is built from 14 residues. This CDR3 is CSAISSGSSETQYF. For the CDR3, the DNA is TGCAGTGCTATCAGTAGCGGGAGCTCAGAGACCCAGTACTTC.

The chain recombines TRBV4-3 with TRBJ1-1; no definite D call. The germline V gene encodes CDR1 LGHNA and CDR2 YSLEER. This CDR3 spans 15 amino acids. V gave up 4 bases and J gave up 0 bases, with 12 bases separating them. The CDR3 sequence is CASSPSHGLNTEAFF. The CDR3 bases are TGCGCCAGCAGCCCCTCTCACGGGCTGAACACTGAAGCTTTCTTT.

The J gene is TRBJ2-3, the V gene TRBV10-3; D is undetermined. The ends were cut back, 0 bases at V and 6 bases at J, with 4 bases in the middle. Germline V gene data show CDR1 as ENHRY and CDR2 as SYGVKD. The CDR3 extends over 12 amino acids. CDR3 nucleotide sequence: TGTGCCATCAGTGAGTCAACTGATACGCAGTATTTT. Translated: CAISESTDTQYF.

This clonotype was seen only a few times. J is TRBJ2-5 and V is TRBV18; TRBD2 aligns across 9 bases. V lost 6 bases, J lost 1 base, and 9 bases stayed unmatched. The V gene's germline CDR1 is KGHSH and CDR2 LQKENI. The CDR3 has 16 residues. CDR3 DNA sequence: TGTGCCAGCTCCCGGTCCCTAGCGGGAATCCAAGAGACCCAGTACTTC. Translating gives CASSRSLAGIQETQYF.

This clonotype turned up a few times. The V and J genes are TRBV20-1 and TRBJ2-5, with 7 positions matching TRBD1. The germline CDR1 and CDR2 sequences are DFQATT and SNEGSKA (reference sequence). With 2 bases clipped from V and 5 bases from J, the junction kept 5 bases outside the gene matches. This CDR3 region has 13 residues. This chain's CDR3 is CSARLTGVETQYF. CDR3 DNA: TGCAGTGCTAGACTTACAGGGGTGGAGACCCAGTACTTC.

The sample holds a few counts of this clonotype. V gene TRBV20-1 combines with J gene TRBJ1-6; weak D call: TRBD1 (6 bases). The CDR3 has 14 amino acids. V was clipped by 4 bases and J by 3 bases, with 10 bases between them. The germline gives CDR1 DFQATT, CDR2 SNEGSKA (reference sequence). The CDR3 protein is CSATGQNYNSPLHF. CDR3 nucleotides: TGCAGTGCTACCGGACAGAACTATAATTCACCCCTCCACTTT.

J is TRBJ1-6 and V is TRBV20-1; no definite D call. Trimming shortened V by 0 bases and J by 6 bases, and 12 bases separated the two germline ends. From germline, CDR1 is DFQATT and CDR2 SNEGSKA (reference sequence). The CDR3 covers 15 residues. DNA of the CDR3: TGCAGTGCTAGAGATCGGCTGCGTCCTAATTCACCCCTCCACTTT. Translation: CSARDRLRPNSPLHF.

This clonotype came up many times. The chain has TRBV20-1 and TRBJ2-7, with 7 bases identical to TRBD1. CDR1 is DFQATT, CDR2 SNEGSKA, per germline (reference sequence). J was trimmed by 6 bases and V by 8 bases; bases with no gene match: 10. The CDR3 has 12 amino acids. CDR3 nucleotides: TGCAGTTTGGGACAGACCCTGGGCGAGCAGTACTTC. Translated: CSLGQTLGEQYF.

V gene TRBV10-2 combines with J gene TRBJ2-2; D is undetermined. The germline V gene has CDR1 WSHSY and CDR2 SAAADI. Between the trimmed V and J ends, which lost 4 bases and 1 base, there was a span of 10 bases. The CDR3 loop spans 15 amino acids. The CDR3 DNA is TGCGCCAGCAGTGTTGGCAGGATGAACACCGGGGAGCTGTTTTTT. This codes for CASSVGRMNTGELFF.

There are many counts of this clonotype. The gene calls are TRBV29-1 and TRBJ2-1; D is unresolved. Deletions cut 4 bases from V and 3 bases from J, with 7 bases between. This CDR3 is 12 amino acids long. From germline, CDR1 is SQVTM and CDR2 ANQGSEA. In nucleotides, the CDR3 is TGCAGCGTTGCGGAGTTCTACAATGAGCAGTTCTTC. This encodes CSVAEFYNEQFF.

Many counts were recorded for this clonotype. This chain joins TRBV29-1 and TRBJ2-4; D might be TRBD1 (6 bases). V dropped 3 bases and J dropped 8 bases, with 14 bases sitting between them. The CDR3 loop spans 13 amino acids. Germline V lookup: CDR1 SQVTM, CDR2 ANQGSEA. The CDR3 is CSVEGGQRYIQYF. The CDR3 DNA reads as TGCAGCGTTGAGGGCGGACAGAGGTACATTCAGTACTTC.

CDR3: CASSARTGIQETQYF. The CDR3 DNA is TGTGCCAGCAGCGCGAGAACAGGGATCCAAGAGACCCAGTACTTC. The rearrangement joins TRBV9 to TRBJ2-5; TRBD1 is a possible D gene (6 bases). The CDR3 has 15 residues. The V gene's germline CDR1 is SGDLS and CDR2 YYNGEE. With 3 bases removed from V and 1 base from J, the gap between germline ends came to 13 bases.

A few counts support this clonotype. The CDR3 region has the DNA TGCAGTGCTAGAGATGCTAGGAGGGTGGATCAGCCCCAGCATTTT. This translates into CSARDARRVDQPQHF. The chain employs TRBV20-1 and TRBJ1-5; D is ambiguous. V lost 0 bases and J lost 5, with 14 bases in between. The length of the CDR3 is 15 residues. The germline V gene has CDR1 DFQATT and CDR2 SNEGSKA (reference sequence).

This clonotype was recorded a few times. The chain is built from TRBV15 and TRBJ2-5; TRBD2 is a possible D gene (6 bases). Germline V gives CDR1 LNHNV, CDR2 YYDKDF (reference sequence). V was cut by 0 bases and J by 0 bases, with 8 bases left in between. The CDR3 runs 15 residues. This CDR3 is CATSRDLANQETQYF. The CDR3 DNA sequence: TGTGCCACCAGCAGAGATCTAGCGAACCAAGAGACCCAGTACTTC.